A selection of T cell receptor beta chains follows, all from one sample in a study of CD8 T cells in ankylosing spondylitis. Using its own MiXCR run on the 5' RACE reads, TCRdb lists one record per CDR3 protein. The sample lists roughly 150,000 distinct CDR3 sequences; around a third were seen once. The sequenced sample consisted of synovial fluid, either unsorted or a sorted T cell fraction (not recorded which). These receptors originate from a male donor with ankylosing spondylitis. CDR3s include the opening cysteine and the closing phenylalanine or tryptophan. Fields, in order: clone size, D gene, V gene, J gene, CDR3 DNA, CDR3 protein. The D gene is left open where the match is weak. Clone size appears in some rows only: once, few, many, or a class for an expanded clone.

>NA|NA|TRBV28|TRBJ1-3
TGTGCCAGCAGTGAATCTTACGCCTATTCTGGAAACACCATATATTTT
CASSESYAYSGNTIYF
>NA|TRBD1|TRBV18|TRBJ1-2
TGTGCCAGCTCACCCATTTCCCTTCCGCCGGGACAGGCTGGTGGCTACACCTTC
CASSPISLPPGQAGGYTF
>many|NA|TRBV7-9|TRBJ1-2
TGTGCCAGCAGCCCGCCGGGCTATGGCTACACCTTC
CASSPPGYGYTF
>few|NA|TRBV7-2|TRBJ1-1
TGTGCCAGCATCCTAACCCTGAACACTGAAGCTTTCTTT
CASILTLNTEAFF
>NA|TRBD1|TRBV20-1|TRBJ2-7
TGCAGTGCTGGGCCAATGGGGACAGGGATCTACGAGCAGTACTTC
CSAGPMGTGIYEQYF
>many|TRBD1|TRBV4-2|TRBJ1-2
TGTGCCAGCAGCCAAGACCCGGTAACCGGGACAGGGGGCCATGGCTACACCTTC
CASSQDPVTGTGGHGYTF
>few|NA|TRBV28|TRBJ1-5
TGTGCCAGCAGTTTATGGGGTAAGGGGACAAATCAGCCCCAGCATTTT
CASSLWGKGTNQPQHF
>many|NA|TRBV7-6|TRBJ2-7
TGTGCCAGCAGCTTAGATGGGGGGGACACCTACGAGCAGTACTTC
CASSLDGGDTYEQYF
>many|TRBD2|TRBV14|TRBJ2-1
TGTGCCAGCAGCCTTAGCGGGAGCCCGGATCTATCTGAGCAGTTCTTC
CASSLSGSPDLSEQFF
>NA|NA|TRBV9|TRBJ2-3
TGTGCCAGCAGCGTAGACGGTAGGGATACGCAGTATTTT
CASSVDGRDTQYF
>NA|NA|TRBV18|TRBJ1-6
TGTGCCAGCTCAGCTTCGAATTCACCCCTCCACTTT
CASSASNSPLHF
>few|NA|TRBV12-3/TRBV12-4|TRBJ1-5
TGTGCCAGCAGTCCCGGACAGTACGCGGATCAGCCCCAGCATTTT
CASSPGQYADQPQHF
>few|NA|TRBV6-5|TRBJ2-5
TGTGCCAGCAGTTCGATCCCAGGCCGCGCGTGGGAGACCCAGTACTTC
CASSSIPGRAWETQYF
>NA|NA|TRBV7-2|TRBJ2-2
TGTGCCAGCAGCTTAAAGGCGCTAGGGGTCTACACCGGGGAGCTGTTTTTT
CASSLKALGVYTGELFF
>NA|NA|TRBV7-2|TRBJ2-3
TGTGCCAGCAGCTCGGGGGCAGTTCGCGGCACAGATACGCAGTATTTT
CASSSGAVRGTDTQYF
>few|NA|TRBV4-2|TRBJ2-7
TGTGCCAGCAGCCAGACGGACGGCTACGAGCAGTACTTC
CASSQTDGYEQYF
>NA|TRBD1|TRBV6-1|TRBJ2-7
TGTGCCAGCAGTACGGGGACAGGGTCGTACGAGCAGTACTTC
CASSTGTGSYEQYF
>NA|TRBD2|TRBV6-5|TRBJ2-3
TGTGCCAGCAGTTACCTTAGCGGGGGGGGCACAGATACGCAGTATTTT
CASSYLSGGGTDTQYF
>few|TRBD2|TRBV29-1|TRBJ2-3
TGCAGCGTTGATCAGCGGGGGGCATCGGATACGCAGTATTTT
CSVDQRGASDTQYF
>NA|TRBD2|TRBV5-1|TRBJ2-7
TGCGCCAGCAGCCCGTACCCAGCGGGGGGAGCCTACGAGCAGTACTTC
CASSPYPAGGAYEQYF
>NA|NA|TRBV7-3|TRBJ2-7
TGTGCCACCGCGGACGGAGGGGTATACGAGCAGTACTTC
CATADGGVYEQYF
>NA|TRBD2|TRBV5-4|TRBJ2-3
TGTGCCAGCAGCTCGACTCTAGGGCTAGCGGGTAGCACAGATACGCAGTATTTT
CASSSTLGLAGSTDTQYF
>NA|TRBD2|TRBV6-5|TRBJ2-1
TGTGCCAGCAGTTCCCTTGCGGGAGGGCCTTACAATGAGCAGTTCTTC
CASSSLAGGPYNEQFF
>NA|NA|TRBV7-6|TRBJ2-2
TGTGCCAGCAGCTCCGACGGGAGGGAGCTGTTTTTT
CASSSDGRELFF
>few|NA|TRBV18|TRBJ2-2
TGTGCCAGCTCACCAGTAGGACAAGGAGGCACCGGGGAGCTGTTTTTT
CASSPVGQGGTGELFF
>NA|NA|TRBV20-1|TRBJ2-7
TGCAGTGCTAGGATTGTCGGGACGTCTGCCTACGAGCAGTACTTC
CSARIVGTSAYEQYF
>few|TRBD1|TRBV28|TRBJ2-1
TGTGCCAGCAGTTTAAGGGGACAGGGGGCCAACAATGAGCAGTTCTTC
CASSLRGQGANNEQFF
>once|NA|TRBV4-1|TRBJ1-6
TGCGCCAGCAGCCAAGAGTGGGGTATGGCGACCCTTCATTCACCCCTCCACTTT
CASSQEWGMATLHSPLHF
>NA|NA|TRBV28|TRBJ1-3
TGTGCCAGCCGGGTCTCAGCCCCCTCGAACACCATATATTTT
CASRVSAPSNTIYF
>NA|TRBD1|TRBV5-1|TRBJ2-2
TGCGCCAGCAGTGGGACAGGGGTCGGGGAGCTGTTTTTT
CASSGTGVGELFF
>many|NA|TRBV7-7|TRBJ2-5
TGTGCCAGCAGCTTACTGTCTACAAGCCAAGAGACCCAGTACTTC
CASSLLSTSQETQYF
>many|NA|TRBV7-9|TRBJ2-2
TGTGCCAGCAGCTTATCAGCAATAAACACCGGGGAGCTGTTTTTT
CASSLSAINTGELFF
>few|NA|TRBV5-6|TRBJ1-2
TGTGCCAGCAGCCCGATGATGGGGGGCGACACCTTC
CASSPMMGGDTF
>NA|NA|TRBV5-1|TRBJ1-3
TGCGCCAGCAGCCGCGAAGGGGTATCTGGAAACACCATATATTTT
CASSREGVSGNTIYF
>NA|NA|TRBV7-9|TRBJ1-3
TGTGCCAGCAGCTTAGGGAATTCTGGAAACACCATATATTTT
CASSLGNSGNTIYF
>NA|TRBD2|TRBV5-1|TRBJ2-2
TGCGCCAGCAGACAAGCGGGAGGGAACACCGGGGAGCTGTTTTTT
CASRQAGGNTGELFF
>NA|TRBD2|TRBV5-6|TRBJ2-1
TGTGCCAGCAGCTTGGGTAGCGGGAGGAACAATGAGCAGTTCTTC
CASSLGSGRNNEQFF
>NA|TRBD2|TRBV20-1|TRBJ2-1
TGCAGTGCTTCAGCGGGAGTTTACAATGAGCAGTTCTTC
CSASAGVYNEQFF
>NA|TRBD2|TRBV20-1|TRBJ2-5
TGCAGTGCGTATCTACTGCAGCGGGAGATAGAGACCCAGTACTTC
CSAYLLQREIETQYF